The 24 T cell receptor beta chains given below trace back to one sample, sequenced in a study of blood T cell repertoires in COVID-19. Sequenced by immunoSEQ multiplex PCR; TCRdb stores in-frame clones only, minus some. The table shows 390,000 or so clones, with about 83% occurring only once. Material for sequencing was PBMCs or T cells enriched from blood (not recorded which). Receptor source: a woman aged 50 to 60 who had recovered from COVID-19.

The gene calls are TRBV7-2 and TRBJ1-1; 10 nucleotides agree with TRBD1. Germline V gene lookup returns CDR1 SGHTA and CDR2 FQGNSA. The CDR3 spans 15 residues. V dropped 5 bases and J dropped 7; count of bases not matched to a gene: 10. In nucleotides, the CDR3 is TGTGCCAGCAGCCGCGCCAGGGGGACAGGGGTTGAAGCTTTCTTT. Translated, it gives CASSRARGTGVEAFF.

The chain uses TRBV28 and TRBJ2-5, with a possible D match to TRBD2 (7 bases). Germline V gene data show CDR1 as MDHEN and CDR2 as SYDVKM. The V gene lost 7 bases and the J gene lost 3 bases, with 18 bases spanning the gap. The length of the CDR3 is 15 residues. As DNA, the CDR3 is TGTGCCAGCACGGAGCGGGACAACCAAAAAGAGACCCAGTACTTC. Its protein product is CASTERDNQKETQYF.

This clone was observed a handful of times. The same CDR3 can be traced to other DNA sequences in this sample. The chain uses TRBV5-1 and TRBJ2-2; the match to TRBD2 covers 11 bases. The CDR3 is 17 residues long. V shed 4 bases, J shed 7 bases, and the junction held 12 bases outside the gene matches. In germline, CDR1 is SGHRS, CDR2 YFSETQ. The DNA of the CDR3 is TGCGCCAGCAGCCCGGAGTTAGCGGGGGGGCGTGGCGGGGAGCTGTTTTTT. Translating it yields CASSPELAGGRGGELFF.

This chain's CDR3 is CASSRQRATNEKLFF. In DNA form, the CDR3 reads TGTGCCAGCAGTCGTCAACGCGCTACTAATGAAAAACTGTTTTTT. This chain uses TRBV27 with TRBJ1-4; the D is unclear. The length of the CDR3 is 15 residues. Trimming removed 5 bases from V and 2 bases from J, with 12 bases in between. CDR1 is MNHEY and CDR2 is SMNVEV in the germline V gene (reference sequence).

This clone was picked up a small number of times. This chain joins TRBV19 and TRBJ2-5, with a tentative D call TRBD1 (6 bases). Trimming removed 5 bases from V and 2 bases from J, with 9 bases in between. The germline CDR1 and CDR2 sequences are LNHDA and SQIVND (reference sequence). The CDR3 consists of 13 residues. The CDR3 here is CASSQGTQETQYF. The CDR3 DNA is TGTGCCAGTAGTCAAGGGACACAAGAGACCCAGTACTTC. The complete variable domain, with remaining parts taken from reference TRBV19 and TRBJ2-5, reads DGGITQSPKYLFRKEGQNVTLSCEQNLNHDAMYWYRQDPGQGLRLIYYSQIVNDFQKGDIAEGYSVSREKKESFPLTVTSAQKNPTAFYLCASSQGTQETQYFGPGTRLLVL.

This clone was counted a single time. The chain carries TRBV4-1 and TRBJ1-1; D gene unclear. This CDR3 comprises 16 residues. Trimming stripped 4 bases from V and 0 bases from J, with 15 bases between. Germline V lookup: CDR1 MGHRA, CDR2 YSYEKL. This CDR3 is CASSRTFRAMNTEAFF. DNA for the CDR3: TGCGCCAGCAGCCGAACGTTCCGAGCCATGAACACTGAAGCTTTCTTT.

The J gene is TRBJ1-4, the V gene TRBV28; perhaps TRBD1 as D (6 bases). The CDR3 totals 13 residues. CDR1 and CDR2 from the germline V gene are MDHEN and SYDVKM. V shed 10 bases and J shed 13 bases, with 22 bases lying between them. CDR3 sequence reads: CAIRGERGYGLFF. The CDR3 nucleotides are TGTGCCATCAGAGGAGAGAGGGGGTACGGACTGTTTTTT.

This chain connects TRBV6-2 or TRBV6-3 to TRBJ2-4; 12 bases match TRBD1. This CDR3 contains 19 residues. Per the germline V gene, CDR1 is MNHEY and CDR2 is SVGEGT. With V trimmed by 1 base and J by 3 bases, 10 bases remained unmatched. CDR3 in DNA: TGTGCCAGCAGTTACTTTTCCGGGACAGGGGGCGAAGGCAAAAACATTCAGTACTTC. Its protein is CASSYFSGTGGEGKNIQYF.

The chain has TRBV30 and TRBJ2-5, with D possibly TRBD1 on 5 matching bases. Germline V gene lookup returns CDR1 GTSNPN and CDR2 SVGIG (reference sequence). The V end was cut by 4 bases, the J end by 1 base, with 10 bases between. The CDR3 length is 13 residues. The CDR3 DNA sequence: TGTGCCTGGACTGGAGACAGCCAAGAGACCCAGTACTTC. Translated, it gives CAWTGDSQETQYF.

This clone showed up just a few times. This chain links TRBV30 with TRBJ2-1; perhaps TRBD1 as D (5 bases). Germline-derived CDR1 and CDR2 are GTSNPN and SVGIG (reference sequence). V was trimmed by 5 bases and J by 5 bases, leaving 16 bases between them. CDR3 length equals 14 residues. The CDR3 sequence: CAWGRQGINNEQFF. CDR3 nucleotide sequence: TGTGCCTGGGGGCGGCAGGGAATAAACAATGAGCAGTTCTTC.

The V gene is TRBV9, the J gene TRBJ1-6, with 9 bases fitting TRBD1. This CDR3 is built from 15 residues. V was pared by 4 bases and J by 8 bases, with 7 bases of the junction left unmatched. Per the germline V gene, CDR1 is SGDLS and CDR2 is YYNGEE. The CDR3 nucleotides read TGTGCCAGCAGCTTACAGGGGGCGGATCATTCACCCCTCCACTTT. This codes for CASSLQGADHSPLHF.

The chain links TRBV27 to TRBJ1-5; 9 bases agree with TRBD1. With 6 bases clipped from V and 2 bases from J, the junction kept 5 bases outside the gene matches. In germline, CDR1 is MNHEY, CDR2 SMNVEV (reference sequence). This CDR3 comprises 15 residues. CDR3 amino acids: CASRGQGTGNQPQHF. The DNA of the CDR3 is TGTGCCAGCAGAGGACAGGGGACTGGCAATCAGCCCCAGCATTTT.

The rearrangement links TRBV3-1 (or the pseudogene TRBV3-2) to TRBJ2-5; D is ambiguous. Germline values: CDR1 LGHDT, CDR2 YNNKEL (reference sequence). The CDR3 spans 15 residues. V lost 0 bases to trimming and J lost 3 bases, with 11 bases between them. The CDR3 region has the DNA TGTGCCAGCAGCCAAGATCCGCGGAGTGAAGAGACCCAGTACTTC. Translated: CASSQDPRSEETQYF.

The count of this clone is one. The genes are TRBV19 and TRBJ2-1; 8 bases line up with TRBD2. Germline-derived CDR1 and CDR2 are LNHDA and SQIVND (reference sequence). The CDR3 runs to 14 residues. J gave up 4 bases and V 10 bases, and 9 bases lay outside the gene matches. The CDR3 DNA sequence: TGTGCCACCACCCCGGGGGGGGCATACAATGAGCAGTTCTTC. Its protein is CATTPGGAYNEQFF.

J is TRBJ2-6 and V is TRBV11-2, with a possible D match to TRBD2 (5 bases). Germline V gives CDR1 SGHAT, CDR2 FQNNGV. The V gene lost 2 bases and the J gene lost 7 bases, with 12 bases spanning the gap. CDR3 length equals 15 residues. CDR3 in amino acids: CASSLMEVGANVLTF. In nucleotides, the CDR3 is TGTGCCAGCAGCTTAATGGAGGTCGGTGCCAACGTCCTGACTTTC.

CDR3 sequence (DNA): TGCGCCAGCAGAGAAGCTTCGCTCGCCAAAAACATTCAGTACTTC. This codes for CASREASLAKNIQYF. The chain joins TRBV10-2 to TRBJ2-4; D is unclear. Deletions cut 6 bases from V and 1 base from J, with 13 bases between. This CDR3 has 15 residues. Germline V CDR1 and CDR2: WSHSY, SAAADI.

J is TRBJ1-1 and V is TRBV13; a weak D match, TRBD1 (5 bases). This CDR3 spans 15 amino acids. Trimming removed 3 bases at V and 0 bases at J, with 11 bases between. Per germline, CDR1 PRHDT and CDR2 FYEKMQ (reference sequence). The CDR3 DNA sequence: TGTGCCAGCAGCTTCTGGGGGGTTATGAACACTGAAGCTTTCTTT. Amino acid sequence: CASSFWGVMNTEAFF.

V is TRBV27 and J is TRBJ1-4, with D tentatively TRBD1 (6 bases). The CDR3 is 16 amino acids. Trimming stripped 3 bases from V and 6 bases from J, with 17 bases between. In germline, CDR1 is MNHEY, CDR2 SMNVEV (reference sequence). The CDR3 bases are TGTGCCAGCAGTTTCTCTCGGACAGCGTTTTATGAAAAACTGTTTTTT. This gives the protein CASSFSRTAFYEKLFF.

The chain recombines TRBV27 with TRBJ2-7; 7 bases align to TRBD2. This CDR3 region has 14 residues. The germline V gene has CDR1 MNHEY and CDR2 SMNVEV (reference sequence). J gave up 5 bases and V 6 bases, and 10 bases lay outside the gene matches. CDR3 nucleotide sequence: TGTGCCAGCAGCAGACTAGCATCCGGGGACGAGCAGTACTTC. Its protein is CASSRLASGDEQYF.

The chain uses TRBV5-5 and TRBJ1-2; D is possibly TRBD1 (5 bases). The CDR3 sequence is 14 residues long. Germline CDR1 SGHKS, CDR2 YYEKEE (reference sequence). With 0 bases removed from V and 7 bases from J, the gap between germline ends came to 13 bases. CDR3 coding DNA: TGTGCCAGCAGCTTGGCCCAGGGTTCCAGTGGCTACACCTTC. Protein product: CASSLAQGSSGYTF.

The CDR3 region has the DNA TGTGCCAGCAGCGACCTCGGACTAGCGGACCAAGAGACCCAGTACTTC. The encoded protein is CASSDLGLADQETQYF. This sequence joins TRBV5-5 and TRBJ2-5; the match to TRBD2 covers 10 bases. V lost 4 bases, J lost 0 bases, and 6 bases stayed unmatched. Germline CDR1 SGHKS, CDR2 YYEKEE (reference sequence). There are 16 residues in the CDR3.

This CDR3 reads CASSPDSPLSPQHF. The CDR3 nucleotides read TGTGCCAGCAGTCCGGACAGTCCACTAAGTCCCCAGCATTTT. This chain links TRBV6-5 with TRBJ1-5; TRBD1 is a possible D gene (6 bases). Trimming took 5 bases from V and 10 from J, leaving 18 bases between them. CDR3 length: 14 residues. Looked up from germline, CDR1 is MNHEY and CDR2 is SVGAGI.

This clone was detected a few times. The chain links TRBV27 to TRBJ1-2; 10 nucleotides match TRBD1. The V and J ends lost 2 bases and 3 bases, in that order; junction bases with no gene match: 3. The CDR3 sequence is 15 residues long. Per the germline V gene, CDR1 is MNHEY and CDR2 is SMNVEV (reference sequence). CDR3 DNA: TGTGCCAGCAGTTTAGCCGGGACAGGGGACTATGGCTACACCTTC. Its translation is CASSLAGTGDYGYTF.

The table lists this clone with a count of one. V is TRBV2 and J is TRBJ2-7, with 9 bases lining up with TRBD1. Germline-derived CDR1 and CDR2 are SNHLY and FYNNEI. The CDR3 has 15 amino acids. Germline trimming cut 5 bases from V and 5 bases from J; bases unmatched to any gene: 10. The CDR3 reads CASSRGQGLSNEQYF. The CDR3 bases are TGTGCCAGCAGTAGGGGACAGGGCTTAAGTAACGAGCAGTACTTC.